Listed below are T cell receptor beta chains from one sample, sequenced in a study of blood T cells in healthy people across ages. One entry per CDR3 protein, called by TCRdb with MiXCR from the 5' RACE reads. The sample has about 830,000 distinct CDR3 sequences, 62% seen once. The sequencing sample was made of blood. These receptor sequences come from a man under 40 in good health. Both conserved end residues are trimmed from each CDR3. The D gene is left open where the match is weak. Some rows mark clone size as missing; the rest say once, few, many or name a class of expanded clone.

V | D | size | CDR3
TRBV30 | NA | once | AWVEYGQSYEQY
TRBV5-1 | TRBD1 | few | ASSLEQGPPVDEAF
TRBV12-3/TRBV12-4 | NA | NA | ASSERPYSTDTQY
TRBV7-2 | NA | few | ASSSMGGPPREGYT
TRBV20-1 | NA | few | SARGQGFRETQY
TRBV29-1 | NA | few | SVTRDRETQY
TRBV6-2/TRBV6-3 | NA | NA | ASSSGTAIGQY
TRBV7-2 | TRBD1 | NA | ASTLQGAGGYT
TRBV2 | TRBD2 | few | ASSSASGGDYEQY
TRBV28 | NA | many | ASSSGTGLYEQY
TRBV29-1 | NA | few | SVAPPGMNTEAF
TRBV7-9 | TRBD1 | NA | ASSLAVGQANYEQY
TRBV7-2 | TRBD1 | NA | ASSPVGRGYEQY
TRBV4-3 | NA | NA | ASSQYTGPPYEQY
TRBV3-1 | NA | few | ASSRPSYIQY
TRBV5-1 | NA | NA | ASSFTDSKQF
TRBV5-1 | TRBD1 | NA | ASRFGTGVYEQY
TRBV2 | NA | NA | ASSEARRTGYEQY
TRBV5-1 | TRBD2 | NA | ASSPGRRDYTFSGANVLT
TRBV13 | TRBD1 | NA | ASSADRGDSPLH
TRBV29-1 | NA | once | SVSGQSGPKVSNTEAF
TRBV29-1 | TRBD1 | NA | STAGTGGSYEQY
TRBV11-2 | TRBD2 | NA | ASSLSGGGSYNEQF
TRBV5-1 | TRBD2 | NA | ASSLTSGSSTDTQY
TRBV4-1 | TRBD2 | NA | ASSQGIAGETDYEQY
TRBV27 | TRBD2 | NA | ASSLKPSGGTYEQY
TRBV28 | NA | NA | ASSLALINYGYT
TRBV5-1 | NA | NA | ASSPRTESSCNEQF
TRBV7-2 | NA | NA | ASSLSLPGHTDTQY
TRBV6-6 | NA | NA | ASSYSSGVYETQY
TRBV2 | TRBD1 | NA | ASSEAGQVTDTQY
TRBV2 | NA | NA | ASSGTDRYNEQF
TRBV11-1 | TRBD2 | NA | ASSFNSGRLETQY
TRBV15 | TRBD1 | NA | ATSRTGTYGYT
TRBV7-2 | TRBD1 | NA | ASSVRDRVWDTQY
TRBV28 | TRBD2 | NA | ASTLGRGRPQY
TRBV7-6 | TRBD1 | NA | ASSSRQGGNEQY
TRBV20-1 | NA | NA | SASSGINEQY
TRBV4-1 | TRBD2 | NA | ASSQEGGGRYNEQF
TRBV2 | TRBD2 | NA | AAGGVRTGANVLT
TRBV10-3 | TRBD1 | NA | ASSKQGDTEAF
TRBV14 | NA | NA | ASSQMGAQF
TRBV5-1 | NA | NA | AGSLGEGRSGSYNSPLH
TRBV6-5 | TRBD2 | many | ASSSLLAEQF
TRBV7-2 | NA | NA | ASIAEVASYEQY
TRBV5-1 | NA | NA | ASSLLPGESRETQY
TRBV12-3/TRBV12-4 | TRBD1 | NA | ASSGFGQAQETQY
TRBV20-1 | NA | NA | SARDGLPLLSGTNVLT
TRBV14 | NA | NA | ASSQLKGDYGYT
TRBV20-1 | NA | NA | SVTRGNQPQH